This T cell receptor beta chain was recovered during a study of early T cells in non-severe SARS-CoV-2 infection (TCRdb year 2021). General notes on the study: TCR sequencing used bulk RNA from unsorted whole blood, so alpha and beta chains could not be paired.

Libraries were made using 5' RACE. Reads for this sample came from a NextSeq 500. To correct for sequencing error and PCR bias, the TCR library protocol tagged individual cDNA molecules with unique molecular identifiers. Sequencing covered both TCR alpha and beta chains, and within each sample the abundances of alpha and beta sequences were tightly co-correlated. For the original study's pipeline: Decombinator V4 was used to annotate the V gene, J gene and CDR3 of the TCR sequences. Expanded TCRs were defined as changing significantly between any two time points under a Poisson model with p below 0.0001. Abundances of TCRs were expressed as counts per million after normalisation to the total number of TCRs sequenced in each sample. TRAV1-2 paired with TRAJ12, TRAJ20 or TRAJ33 defined MAIT TCRs, while TRAV10 paired with TRAJ18 defined iNKT TCRs. VDJdb, accessed 1 November 2021, was searched for CMV, EBV and SARS-CoV-2 annotated TCRs, with TCRs annotated for multiple antigens excluded. The raw public reads went through TCRdb reprocessing: fastp at Q25, MiXCR clone calling, in-frame beta chains kept. Every CDR3 protein is listed once, alongside the most common genes and DNA of its rows. TCRdb's processing, not the study's, gives the V and J calls here. A total of some 110,000 distinct CDR3 sequences appear in this sample, under 15% of them only once. The ten largest clones take up 20% to 25% of the sample.

Set within a cohort of healthcare workers in London, UK, this nested case-control study involved weekly PCR testing of nasopharyngeal swabs along with blood sampling. Healthcare workers were enrolled in the week of the UK lockdown, from 23 to 31 March 2020, and were followed every week for up to roughly 15 weeks. Trimming takes 3 bases from V and 3 bases from J, and the germline ends sit 15 bases apart. CDR1 and CDR2 are drawn from the germline V gene (reference sequence): MNHNY, SVGAGI. Spanning cysteine to phenylalanine, the CDR3 consists of 15 amino acids. The sequence is cut down to CDR3 DNA, 45 bases in frame from base 1. The paper as a whole reports these results and caveats: VDJdb matching was skewed toward anti-spike CD8 responses, so virus-specific expansions were likely underestimated and private and CD4 specificities were missed.

This clonotype was counted at least ten times. Its antigen target is currently unknown. Within one base of it there is no much larger clone, and no base qualities were kept. The sequencing input was whole blood. This TCR derives from an adult who was a healthcare worker with PCR-confirmed SARS-CoV-2 infection or an uninfected control (not recorded which). The chain employs TRBV6-6 and TRBJ2-7, with the D gene not clear enough to name. The DNA sequence reads TGTGCCAGCAGTTATGGGGTGGGCGTCGTCTACGAGCAGTACTTC. Translated, this gives CASSYGVGVVYEQYF.